A selection of T cell receptor beta chains follows, all from one sample in a study of T-cell reconstitution after alpha-beta-depleted transplantation in children. TCRdb analysed the PCR reads with MiXCR anew, one entry per CDR3 protein. In the table there are hundreds of thousands of distinct CDR3 sequences, under 15% of which are singletons. The sequencing used PBMCs, collected before TCRalphabeta/CD19-depleted stem cell transplant. Source of these receptors: a girl aged 2-15 years with congenital amegakaryocytic thrombocytopenia, due to receive a stem cell transplant. CDR3s leave out the opening cysteine and the closing phenylalanine or tryptophan. Fields, in order: J gene, V gene, CDR3 protein.

>TRBJ2-7|TRBV29-1
SGIGGDSYEQY
>TRBJ2-7|TRBV28
ASSPRIYEQY
>TRBJ2-1|TRBV19
ASSMGRGRQQF
>TRBJ2-4|TRBV5-1
ASSLELANIQY
>TRBJ1-5|TRBV7-9
ASSLDPGQGGQPQH
>TRBJ1-1|TRBV3-1
ASSQGDRNTEAF
>TRBJ2-3|TRBV19
ASSITSSTDTQY
>TRBJ2-6|TRBV5-1
ASSLDGSSGANVLT
>TRBJ1-2|TRBV18
ASSPSGWAHGYT
>TRBJ2-2|TRBV19
ASSPGLAGLANTGELF
>TRBJ2-1|TRBV11-1
ASSLARGSGKSYNEQF
>TRBJ2-3|TRBV10-2
ASSTGAHTHTQY
>TRBJ2-1|TRBV20-1
SAYGRGDYYNEQF
>TRBJ2-7|TRBV7-9
ASSLEQSYEQY
>TRBJ2-1|TRBV12-3/TRBV12-4
ASSSSPRQRF
>TRBJ1-2|TRBV24-1
ATSDLTANYGYT
>TRBJ2-7|TRBV5-1
ASSSSGFTYEQY
>TRBJ1-3|TRBV3-1
ASSQDGSSGNTIY
>TRBJ1-1|TRBV14
ASSHGSGNTEAF
>TRBJ2-1|TRBV3-1
ASSHGLAGRLEQF
>TRBJ2-7|TRBV20-1
SAPGQGPIEWGHEQY
>TRBJ1-2|TRBV29-1
SVGYQVGYGYT
>TRBJ2-1|TRBV5-1
ASSLAGDPILGQF
>TRBJ2-4|TRBV11-2
ASSLGSATQY
>TRBJ2-5|TRBV5-1
ASSSGTGGAKTQY
>TRBJ2-3|TRBV27
ASKREGIDTQY
>TRBJ2-2|TRBV28
ASTNGRATGELF
>TRBJ2-5|TRBV20-1
SAVTGQPQETQY
>TRBJ1-5|TRBV15
ATSREGGFNQPQH
>TRBJ2-2|TRBV19
ASSTGLATGELF
>TRBJ1-2|TRBV7-2
ASSVALDRKIYGYT
>TRBJ1-5|TRBV6-8
ASSYRTGDDPVDQPQH
>TRBJ2-7|TRBV18
ASSPSQRASYEQY
>TRBJ2-1|TRBV20-1
SARNTGQGSPNEQF
>TRBJ2-5|TRBV29-1
SVGREYQETQY
>TRBJ1-4|TRBV5-1
ASSLGESTNEKLF
>TRBJ2-1|TRBV5-1
ASSFPKRDRVNEQF
>TRBJ1-1|TRBV9
ASSPGGADTEAF
>TRBJ1-4|TRBV20-1
SARGGRLNEKLF
>TRBJ2-7|TRBV5-1
ASSLAVQDYTYEQY
>TRBJ2-1|TRBV3-1
ASSPSSYNEQF
>TRBJ2-1|TRBV5-1
ASLVGTSDYNEQF
>TRBJ2-7|TRBV11-2
ASSLHTKRYEQY
>TRBJ1-2|TRBV7-8
ASSFSNGLLYGYT
>TRBJ1-1|TRBV20-1
SASGQLVNTEAF
>TRBJ1-6|TRBV20-1
SASQPTRGRNSPLH
>TRBJ2-4|TRBV3-1
ASSQGFRDAKNIQY
>TRBJ2-1|TRBV6-1
ASSQGSGSYNEQF
>TRBJ2-2|TRBV5-6
ASSVLAGLHTGELF
>TRBJ2-1|TRBV14
ASRPIAGEAGLSYNEQF
>TRBJ2-3|TRBV7-9
ASSFLAGEADTQY
>TRBJ2-1|TRBV29-1
SVDPTGLGQGLRSEQF
>TRBJ2-2|TRBV5-1
ASSLWSVGDTGELF
>TRBJ1-5|TRBV4-2
ASSQEPGVNQPQH
>TRBJ2-5|TRBV12-3/TRBV12-4
ACKLGASYQETQY